Presented here are 28 T cell receptor beta chains from one specimen sequenced in a study of prognosis after radiotherapy for stage I lung cancer. From genomic DNA, TCR beta CDR3 was amplified by two-round multiplex PCR. The first round of PCR was done with primers that matched each TRBV and TRBJ gene. TCRdb used MiXCR to reprocess the multiplex PCR reads, holding one entry per CDR3 protein. The data show about 34,000 distinct CDR3 sequences, with around 30% seen just once and less than 30% held by the top ten. Sequenced here: PBMCs, sampled before or after stereotactic body radiation therapy (not recorded which). The receptors were gathered from a donor over 45 with non-small cell lung cancer.

This clonotype was seen many times. This chain links TRBV30 with TRBJ1-2, with 7 positions matching TRBD1. V trimming: 0 bases; J trimming: 12 bases; junction bases outside the gene matches: 10. The CDR3 covers 13 residues. In germline, CDR1 is GTSNPN, CDR2 SVGIG (reference sequence). The CDR3 coding sequence is TGTGCCTGGAGTGTACAGGCCCGGACAGGTCACACCTTC. Protein: CAWSVQARTGHTF. Full variable domain (remainder filled in from reference TRBV30 and TRBJ1-2): SQTIHQWPATLVQPVGSPLSLECTVEGTSNPNLYWYRQAAGRGLQLLFYSVGIGQISSEVPQNLSASRPQDRQFILSSKKLLLSDSGFYLCAWSVQARTGHTFGSGTRLTVV.

This clonotype has just a few counts. The chain uses TRBV5-1 and TRBJ2-2; D unresolved. There are 15 residues in the CDR3. Trimming shortened V by 4 bases and J by 6 bases, and 16 bases separated the two germline ends. Germline V gene data show CDR1 as SGHRS and CDR2 as YFSETQ. CDR3 region: CASSIPGPPAGELFF. The CDR3 nucleotides read TGCGCCAGCAGCATACCGGGTCCCCCTGCCGGGGAGCTGTTTTTT.

The sample holds many counts of this clonotype. The rearrangement links TRBV10-3 to TRBJ1-2; 7 nucleotides align to TRBD1. Germline V lookup: CDR1 ENHRY, CDR2 SYGVKD. CDR3 length: 13 amino acids. The V segment lost 6 bases and the J segment 3 bases; nucleotides outside the gene matches: 4. DNA of the CDR3: TGTGCCATCAGCCCGCAGGGGGACTATGGCTACACCTTC. Its protein is CAISPQGDYGYTF.

The chain links TRBV28 to TRBJ2-1; 10 nucleotides agree with TRBD2. CDR1 and CDR2 (germline): MDHEN, SYDVKM. V dropped 5 bases and J dropped 4; count of bases not matched to a gene: 2. The CDR3 is 14 amino acids. CDR3 nucleotides: TGTGCCAGCAGTGGGACTAGCGTTTACAATGAGCAGTTCTTC. Translating gives CASSGTSVYNEQFF.

Ten or more counts support this clonotype. The V and J genes are TRBV28 and TRBJ2-3; 8 bases line up with TRBD1. Looked up from germline, CDR1 is MDHEN and CDR2 is SYDVKM. The V gene end was trimmed by 6 bases and the J gene end by 6 bases; junction bases not matched to a gene: 14. This CDR3 is 16 amino acids long. For the CDR3, the DNA is TGTGCCAGCAGCTCGACAGGGGAACTCCCCGGTGATACGCAGTATTTT. It codes for CASSSTGELPGDTQYF.

This chain joins TRBV6-4 and TRBJ1-5, with TRBD1 matching over 8 bases. The CDR3 spans 13 residues. Germline loops: CDR1 MRHNA, CDR2 SNTAGT. V was clipped by 5 bases and J by 14 bases; unmatched bases: 11. The CDR3 is CASSQGAGQPKHF. The CDR3 nucleotides read TGTGCCAGCAGTCAGGGGGCTGGGCAGCCAAAGCATTTT.

This clonotype has ten or more counts. The chain combines TRBV10-2 with TRBJ1-5, with a weak D call TRBD1 (5 bases). Between the trimmed V and J ends, which lost 3 bases and 6 bases, there was a span of 15 bases. The CDR3 length is 15 residues. The germline CDR1 and CDR2 sequences are WSHSY and SAAADI. This CDR3 reads CASSDQRGRGQPQHF. CDR3 nucleotide sequence: TGCGCCAGCAGTGATCAGAGGGGTCGCGGTCAGCCCCAGCATTTT.

This clonotype was picked up many times. J is TRBJ1-2 and V is TRBV5-4, with TRBD1 matching 9 bases. This CDR3 has 14 amino acids. The germline V gene encodes CDR1 SGHNT and CDR2 YYREEE (reference sequence). V gave up 3 bases and J gave up 3 bases; unmatched junction bases: 3. CDR3 bases: TGTGCCAGCAGCTCGGGACAGGGCGACTATGGCTACACCTTC. It specifies CASSSGQGDYGYTF.

This clonotype has a count of ten or more. The chain combines TRBV12-3 or TRBV12-4 with TRBJ1-1; no clear D. V was trimmed by 2 bases and J by 6 bases, leaving 7 bases between them. This CDR3 is 12 amino acids long. The CDR3 nucleotides are TGTGCCAGCAGTTTATCCGGGTCTGAAGCTTTCTTT. It translates to CASSLSGSEAFF.

At least ten counts were recorded for this clonotype. The rearrangement links TRBV7-2 to TRBJ2-3; 11 bases are shared with TRBD1. This CDR3 comprises 15 residues. Per germline, CDR1 SGHTA and CDR2 FQGNSA. V lost 6 bases to trimming and J lost 4 bases; unmatched junction nucleotides: 6. The CDR3 nucleotides read TGTGCCAGCAGAGACCGGGACAGGGGGTCAGATACGCAGTATTTT. Its protein is CASRDRDRGSDTQYF.

This clonotype came up many times. V is TRBV7-2 and J is TRBJ1-1; D is unresolved. The germline CDR1 and CDR2 sequences are SGHTA and FQGNSA. The CDR3 consists of 13 residues. V lost 5 bases, J lost 9 bases, and 16 bases lay in between. Here the CDR3 DNA reads TGTGCCAGCAGCCCAGAAGGGAACGGTAAAGCTTTCTTT. It yields the protein CASSPEGNGKAFF.

Many counts were recorded for this clonotype. The J gene is TRBJ2-3, the V gene TRBV20-1, with a possible D match to TRBD2 (6 bases). Germline V CDR1 and CDR2: DFQATT, SNEGSKA (reference sequence). The CDR3 has 16 amino acids. CDR3 amino acids: CRTGEARSLSTDTQYF. Written as DNA, the CDR3 is TGCAGAACGGGAGAGGCGAGGTCCCTTAGCACAGATACGCAGTATTTT.

Worth noting for this clonotype: This clone may be a read error of a much larger clone one base away. V and J are TRBV5-6 and TRBJ1-4; D is unresolved. From germline, CDR1 is SGHDT and CDR2 YYEEEE. This CDR3 contains 17 residues. V was shortened by 4 bases and J by 0 bases, with 16 bases between the two germline ends. The CDR3 spells CASSALQFPSTNEKLFF. CDR3 DNA: TGTGCCAGCAGCGCTTTACAGTTTCCCTCAACTAATGAAAAACTGTTTTTT.

On this clonotype: The likely explanation is a read error, given a far larger clone one base away. The chain has TRBV6-4 and TRBJ2-7; D remains ambiguous. CDR3 size: 14 residues. With 8 bases removed from V and 2 bases from J, the gap between germline ends came to 16 bases. Per germline, CDR1 MRHNA and CDR2 SNTAGT. In DNA, the CDR3 is TGTGCCAGCCTCCTTGGGGAAAGTGCCTACGAGCAGTACTTC. It yields the protein CASLLGESAYEQYF.

The V gene is TRBV29-1, the J gene TRBJ1-5; no firm D call. Trimming stripped 4 bases from V and 0 bases from J, with 10 bases between. The germline CDR1 and CDR2 sequences are SQVTM and ANQGSEA. The CDR3 loop spans 14 amino acids. This CDR3 is CSVVSGDSNQPQHF. The CDR3 DNA sequence: TGCAGCGTTGTAAGCGGTGATAGCAATCAGCCCCAGCATTTT.

This clonotype was counted many times. The V gene is TRBV7-6, the J gene TRBJ1-3; D not resolved. Germline CDR1 SGHVS, CDR2 FNYEAQ. Trimming shortened V by 1 base and J by 0 bases, and 10 bases separated the two germline ends. CDR3 size: 16 residues. The CDR3 region has the DNA TGTGCCAGCAGCTTAGGAGACACGAGCTCTGGAAACACCATATATTTT. Translation gives CASSLGDTSSGNTIYF.

This clonotype was observed at least ten times. One end of the junction fails to match germline, which may point to a read error. CDR3 amino acids: CASSLLPGKLNF. The CDR3 coding sequence is TGTGCCAGCAGCCTACTCCCAGGAAAGTTGAACTTC. The chain is built from TRBV11-2 and TRBJ2-7; D is unclear. Germline lookup yields CDR1 SGHAT and CDR2 FQNNGV. The CDR3 consists of 12 residues. Based on the CDR3 plus reference TRBV11-2 and TRBJ2-7, the full variable domain is EAGVAQSPRYKIIEKRQSVAFWCNPISGHATLYWYQQILGQGPKLLIQFQNNGVVDDSQLPKDRFSAERLKGVDSTLKIQPAKLEDSAVYLCASSLLPGKLNFGPGTRLTVT.

This clonotype is classed as medium-sized. The junction shows a germline mismatch at one end, possibly a read error. The chain links TRBV5-1 to TRBJ2-7; D assignment may be TRBD1 or TRBD2 (5 bases each). This CDR3 is built from 14 residues. The germline gives CDR1 SGHRS, CDR2 YFSETQ. As DNA, the CDR3 is TGTGCCAGCAGTCCCGGGACCGGCTCCTACGAGCAGTACTTC. Translation gives CASSPGTGSYEQYF.

The V call is TRBV6-2 or TRBV6-3, the J call TRBJ2-7; 11 positions match TRBD1. V lost 2 bases, J lost 1 base, and 1 base stayed unmatched. The germline CDR1 and CDR2 sequences are MNHEY and SVGEGT. The CDR3 sequence is 15 residues long. The DNA for the CDR3 is TGTGCCAGCAGTTACGGACAGGGGGCTTCCTACGAGCAGTACTTC. Protein: CASSYGQGASYEQYF.

At least ten counts were recorded for this clonotype. The V and J genes are TRBV10-2 and TRBJ2-1; 11 bases match TRBD2. CDR3 length: 14 amino acids. Trimming took 6 bases from V and 6 from J; bases not matched to a gene: 4. CDR1 and CDR2 (germline): WSHSY, SAAADI. The CDR3 sequence: CASSLAGGGNEQFF. CDR3 DNA sequence: TGCGCCAGCAGCTTAGCGGGGGGGGGCAATGAGCAGTTCTTC.

This chain links TRBV20-1 with TRBJ2-1; D perhaps matches TRBD2 (6 bases). This CDR3 contains 14 residues. The germline V gene encodes CDR1 DFQATT and CDR2 SNEGSKA (reference sequence). The ends were cut back, 0 bases at V and 5 bases at J, with 11 bases in the middle. The DNA of the CDR3 is TGCAGTGCTAGAGATCGGCTAGCGAACAATGAGCAGTTCTTC. Its protein is CSARDRLANNEQFF.

Many counts were recorded for this clonotype. V and J are TRBV18 and TRBJ2-7; TRBD2 agrees at 11 bases. V lost 0 bases and J lost 1; bases outside the gene matches: 2. Germline-derived CDR1 and CDR2 are KGHSH and LQKENI. The CDR3 is made up of 16 amino acids. Here the CDR3 DNA reads TGTGCCAGCTCACCACCCGCTAGCGGGGGGTCCTACGAGCAGTACTTC. Translation: CASSPPASGGSYEQYF.

The chain joins TRBV12-3 or TRBV12-4 to TRBJ1-2; a possible D gene is TRBD1 (5 bases). The CDR3 consists of 13 residues. V dropped 1 base and J dropped 6 bases, with 9 bases sitting between them. CDR3 sequence reads: CASSLDRFHGYTF. For the CDR3, the DNA is TGTGCCAGCAGTTTAGACAGGTTCCATGGCTACACCTTC.

This clonotype was counted many times. V gene TRBV20-1 combines with J gene TRBJ2-7, with 9 bases fitting TRBD2. CDR3 length equals 16 residues. Per germline, CDR1 DFQATT and CDR2 SNEGSKA (reference sequence). V trimming: 0 bases; J trimming: 6 bases; junction bases outside the gene matches: 12. The CDR3 is CSARDTPRGGFFEQYF. The DNA for the CDR3 is TGCAGTGCTAGAGACACCCCGCGGGGGGGCTTTTTCGAGCAGTACTTC.

The CDR3, as DNA: TGTGCCAGCAGCCCGCTCCGGGAGCTGTTTTTT. Encoded protein: CASSPLRELFF. The rearrangement links TRBV12-3 or TRBV12-4 to TRBJ2-2; D is ambiguous. Trimming pared 6 bases from V and 9 bases from J, leaving 8 bases between. CDR3 length equals 11 residues.

On this clonotype: A far bigger clonotype differs at one base, so this is likely a read error. V usage is TRBV6-4 and J usage is TRBJ2-3, with D unclear. The CDR3 loop spans 14 amino acids. Germline lookup yields CDR1 MRHNA and CDR2 SNTAGT. V lost 5 bases and J 2 bases, leaving 11 bases between the germline ends. The CDR3 here is CASSSTCYTDTQYF. The CDR3 region has the DNA TGTGCCAGCAGTTCGACGTGTTACACAGATACGCAGTATTTT.

There are many counts of this clonotype. The chain uses TRBV10-3 and TRBJ2-1; 9 bases are a match to TRBD2. Trimming took 4 bases from V and 8 from J; bases not matched to a gene: 15. The V gene's germline CDR1 is ENHRY and CDR2 SYGVKD. The CDR3 covers 17 residues. Here the CDR3 DNA reads TGTGCCATCAGTGGTCCCATGTATAGCGGGGGAGGCGATGAGCAGTTCTTC. This translates into CAISGPMYSGGGDEQFF.

This clonotype came up many times. The chain is built from TRBV19 and TRBJ1-1; D unresolved. The CDR3 has 13 residues. V dropped 10 bases and J dropped 1 base, with 13 bases sitting between them. The germline V gene has CDR1 LNHDA and CDR2 SQIVND (reference sequence). CDR3 nucleotide sequence: TGTGCCACTACACGACGGGAGAACACTGAAGCTTTCTTT. Encoded protein: CATTRRENTEAFF. Combining the CDR3 with reference TRBV19 and TRBJ1-1 gives the whole variable domain DGGITQSPKYLFRKEGQNVTLSCEQNLNHDAMYWYRQDPGQGLRLIYYSQIVNDFQKGDIAEGYSVSREKKESFPLTVTSAQKNPTAFYLCATTRRENTEAFFGQGTRLTVV.